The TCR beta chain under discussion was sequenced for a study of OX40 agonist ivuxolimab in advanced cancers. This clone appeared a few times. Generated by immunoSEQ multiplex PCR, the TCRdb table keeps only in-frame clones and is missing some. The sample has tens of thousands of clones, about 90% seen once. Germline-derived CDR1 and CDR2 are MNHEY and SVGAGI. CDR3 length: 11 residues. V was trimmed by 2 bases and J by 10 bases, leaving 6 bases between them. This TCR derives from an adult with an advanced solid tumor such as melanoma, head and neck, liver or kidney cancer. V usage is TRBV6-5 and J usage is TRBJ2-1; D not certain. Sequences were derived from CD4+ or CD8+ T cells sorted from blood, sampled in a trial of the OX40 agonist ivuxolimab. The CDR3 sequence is CASSYTGEQFF. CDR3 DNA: TGTGCCAGCAGTTACACCGGGGAGCAGTTCTTC.